Below, 32 T cell receptor beta chains from the same sample are listed, as sequenced in a study of CD8 T cells in ankylosing spondylitis. One entry per CDR3 protein results from TCRdb running MiXCR on the 5' RACE reads. The sample shows 250,000 to 400,000 distinct CDR3 sequences, around 10% of them seen only once. Sequenced sample: blood, either unsorted or a sorted T cell fraction (not recorded which). These receptors originate from a female donor with ankylosing spondylitis or in good health (not recorded which).

This clonotype was seen many times. V is TRBV7-2 and J is TRBJ2-3; 11 bases match TRBD2. The trim removed 4 bases at V and 2 bases at J, leaving 5 bases unmatched. Germline V gene data show CDR1 as SGHTA and CDR2 as FQGNSA. This CDR3 is 16 amino acids long. CDR3 in amino acids: CASSWVAGGVTDTQYF. CDR3 coding DNA: TGTGCCAGCAGCTGGGTAGCGGGAGGGGTCACAGATACGCAGTATTTT.

This clonotype was seen ten or more times. Mismatch with germline at one junction end may stem from a read error. The V and J genes are TRBV7-7 and TRBJ1-1, with 8 bases fitting TRBD1. The germline CDR1 and CDR2 sequences are SSHAT and FNYEAQ (reference sequence). CDR3 size: 17 residues. The CDR3 sequence is CASSLDERDRMNTEAFF. The CDR3 nucleotides are TGTGCTAGCAGCTTAGACGAACGGGACAGGATGAACACTGAAGCTTTCTTT. Looking up the rest from reference TRBV7-7 and TRBJ1-1 gives the full variable domain: GAGVSQSPRYKVTKRGQDVTLRCDPISSHATLYWYQQALGQGPEFLTYFNYEAQPDKSGLPSDRFSAERPEGSISTLTIQRTEQRDSAMYRCASSLDERDRMNTEAFFGQGTRLTVV.

This clonotype was found many times. This rearrangement joins TRBV7-8 to TRBJ1-2; D is uncertain. CDR1 and CDR2 (germline): SGHVS, FQNEAQ. V was pared by 7 bases and J by 1 base, with 13 bases between. This CDR3 is built from 14 residues. The CDR3 nucleotides are TGTGCCAGCACCAAAAGGACCAGTAACTATGGCTACACCTTC. It encodes CASTKRTSNYGYTF.

At least ten counts were recorded for this clonotype. V gene TRBV5-1 combines with J gene TRBJ1-2; 8 bases align to TRBD1. This CDR3 contains 14 residues. Trimming at V came to 0 bases and at J to 8 bases, leaving 6 bases not matched to a gene. CDR1 is SGHRS, CDR2 YFSETQ, per germline. The CDR3 sequence: CASSLEAGGRGYTF. CDR3 sequence (DNA): TGCGCCAGCAGCTTGGAGGCAGGGGGCCGCGGCTACACCTTC.

This clonotype was seen a few times. This chain links TRBV20-1 with TRBJ2-3, with D possibly matching TRBD2 (5 bases). CDR3 length: 11 residues. The germline V and J ends were trimmed by 3 bases and 5 bases, with 6 bases remaining between them. CDR1 is DFQATT, CDR2 SNEGSKA, per germline (reference sequence). CDR3 bases: TGCAGTGCTAGCGGACTAGATACGCAGTATTTT. It translates to CSASGLDTQYF.

This clonotype was found many times. This sequence joins TRBV28 and TRBJ2-1; 10 bases fit TRBD2. The CDR3 consists of 16 residues. J lost 5 bases, V lost 3 bases, and 7 bases had no gene match. Germline CDR1 MDHEN, CDR2 SYDVKM. As DNA, the CDR3 is TGTGCCAGCAGTTTGCCCCTAGCGGGAGTTAACAATGAGCAGTTCTTC. Amino acid sequence: CASSLPLAGVNNEQFF.

In its sample, this clonotype was seen many times. The CDR3 sequence is CASSFDRAGYNEQFF. DNA for the CDR3: TGTGCCAGCAGCTTCGACAGGGCGGGCTACAATGAGCAGTTCTTC. V and J are TRBV7-2 and TRBJ2-1; TRBD1 agrees at 7 bases. J lost 3 bases, V lost 3 bases, and 5 bases had no gene match. CDR1 SGHTA and CDR2 FQGNSA come from the germline V gene. There are 15 residues in the CDR3.

The chain links TRBV4-2 to TRBJ2-7, with D unresolved. V was pared by 0 bases and J by 3 bases, with 12 bases between. Germline V gene sequence: CDR1 LGHNA, CDR2 YNFKEQ. The CDR3 totals 15 residues. CDR3 bases: TGTGCCAGCAGCCAAGATTTGACCACCCTCTACGAGCAGTACTTC. Amino acid sequence: CASSQDLTTLYEQYF.

The chain is built from TRBV7-6 and TRBJ2-2, with TRBD2 identical over 9 bases. V was clipped by 5 bases and J by 7 bases; unmatched bases: 2. CDR1 is SGHVS and CDR2 is FNYEAQ in the germline V gene. The CDR3 contains 13 residues. The CDR3 bases are TGTGCCAGCAGCGGGACTAGCATCGGGGAGCTGTTTTTT. It codes for CASSGTSIGELFF.

This chain links TRBV19 with TRBJ1-2; 9 bases line up with TRBD1. Germline V lookup: CDR1 LNHDA, CDR2 SQIVND (reference sequence). This CDR3 region has 17 residues. Trimming removed 4 bases from V and 7 bases from J; junction bases left unmatched: 16. CDR3 loop: CASSTTSAGTGYGGYTF. The CDR3 DNA sequence: TGTGCCAGTAGTACCACCTCCGCCGGGACAGGGTACGGTGGCTACACCTTC.

This chain uses TRBV6-2 or TRBV6-3 with TRBJ2-3; TRBD2 matches 10 bases. Germline V gives CDR1 MNHEY, CDR2 SVGEGT. The CDR3 consists of 17 residues. With 4 bases clipped from V and 5 bases from J, the junction kept 12 bases outside the gene matches. The CDR3 nucleotides are TGTGCCAGCAGTTTTTCCCTCAGCGGGGGGGTCGAAGATACGCAGTATTTT. Translated: CASSFSLSGGVEDTQYF.

This clonotype came up many times. V and J are TRBV7-9 and TRBJ2-1, with D unclear. Germline CDR1 and CDR2: SEHNR and FQNEAQ (reference sequence). There are 12 residues in the CDR3. Trimming shortened V by 4 bases and J by 4 bases, and 5 bases separated the two germline ends. In DNA, the CDR3 is TGTGCCAGCAGCTCGCATTACAATGAGCAGTTCTTC. Residues: CASSSHYNEQFF. The entire variable domain, with the rest obtained from reference TRBV7-9 and TRBJ2-1, is as follows: DTGVSQNPRHKITKRGQNVTFRCDPISEHNRLYWYRQTLGQGPEFLTYFQNEAQLEKSRLLSDRFSAERPKGSFSTLEIQRTEQGDSAMYLCASSSHYNEQFFGPGTRLTVL.

This clonotype was detected ten times or more. This chain joins TRBV7-2 and TRBJ1-6; possible D gene TRBD1, 6 bases. The germline V gene encodes CDR1 SGHTA and CDR2 FQGNSA. This CDR3 spans 15 amino acids. V was pared by 3 bases and J by 10 bases, with 16 bases between. Here the CDR3 DNA reads TGTGCCAGCAGCTTTGACACAGGGCTTGGCTCACCCCTCCACTTT. Protein: CASSFDTGLGSPLHF.

V gene TRBV5-1 combines with J gene TRBJ2-7, with TRBD1 as a possible D gene (5 bases). Trimming cost V 0 bases and J 5 bases, with 15 bases left between them. This CDR3 is 15 amino acids long. Germline V lookup: CDR1 SGHRS, CDR2 YFSETQ. The CDR3 nucleotides read TGCGCCAGCAGCTTGGGGTCGGCAGGGAAGGACGAGCAGTACTTC. Protein: CASSLGSAGKDEQYF.

The V gene is TRBV6-6, the J gene TRBJ1-1, with D maybe TRBD1 (6 bases). V lost 7 bases and J lost 8, with 14 bases in between. CDR1 MNHNY and CDR2 SVGAGI come from the germline V gene (reference sequence). The CDR3 consists of 12 residues. In DNA form, the CDR3 reads TGTGCCAGCACCAACAGGGTCCGCGAAGCTTTCTTT. This gives the protein CASTNRVREAFF.

In its sample, this clonotype was seen many times. The chain uses TRBV10-3 and TRBJ2-7, with 8 bases aligning to TRBD1. The V and J ends lost 8 bases and 1 base, in that order; junction bases with no gene match: 4. The CDR3 spans 13 residues. CDR1 is ENHRY and CDR2 is SYGVKD in the germline V gene. For the CDR3, the DNA is TGTGCCATCGGGGGACAGGCTTCCTACGAGCAGTACTTC. Encoded protein: CAIGGQASYEQYF.

This clonotype showed up just a few times. The genes are TRBV12-3 or TRBV12-4 and TRBJ2-1; D ambiguous. The CDR3 length is 12 residues. V shed 6 bases and J shed 9 bases, with 12 bases lying between them. CDR3 DNA: TGTGCCAGCAGCCGAGAGGTGGCTGAGCAGTTCTTC. Translating it yields CASSREVAEQFF.

For this clonotype: A much larger clone lies one base from this, so it may be a read error. Without the conserved terminal phenylalanine or tryptophan, this CDR3 likely stems from a read error. V is TRBV5-1 and J is TRBJ2-1; D perhaps matches TRBD2 (5 bases). V was clipped by 0 bases and J by 4 bases, with 14 bases between them. The CDR3 has 16 residues. The germline V gene encodes CDR1 SGHRS and CDR2 YFSETQ. The CDR3 nucleotides read TGCGCCAGCAGCTTGGCCGGAGCGGAGCCTTACAATGAGCAGTTCTCC. Translated: CASSLAGAEPYNEQFS.

The CDR3 nucleotides read TGTGCCAGCAGTCGCCTCCGGAACACTAGGGACTCTGGGGCCAACGTCCTGACTTTC. This codes for CASSRLRNTRDSGANVLTF. The chain carries TRBV28 and TRBJ2-6; tentative D call: TRBD2 (5 bases). Per the germline V gene, CDR1 is MDHEN and CDR2 is SYDVKM. V was shortened by 5 bases and J by 0 bases, with 20 bases between the two germline ends. The CDR3 is 19 residues long.

This clonotype was seen ten or more times. As DNA, the CDR3 is TGTGCCAGCAGCCAGGATCCACGGAGCGGTACGCAGTATTTT. Translating it yields CASSQDPRSGTQYF. The rearrangement uses TRBV3-1 and TRBJ2-3; weak D call: TRBD2 (5 bases). Per germline, CDR1 LGHDT and CDR2 YNNKEL (reference sequence). The CDR3 totals 14 residues. V lost 3 bases, J lost 8 bases, and 15 bases lay in between.

The chain links TRBV7-9 to TRBJ2-1; D call uncertain. CDR1 is SEHNR and CDR2 is FQNEAQ in the germline V gene (reference sequence). Trimming pared 5 bases from V and 7 bases from J, leaving 15 bases between. The CDR3 covers 14 residues. The CDR3 nucleotides are TGTGCCAGCAGCGGTATCCGGAAAGGAAATGAGCAGTTCTTC. It translates to CASSGIRKGNEQFF.

This clonotype was counted many times. The chain is built from TRBV7-8 and TRBJ2-7; 9 nucleotides agree with TRBD2. The CDR3 consists of 16 residues. Unmatched junction bases numbered 11, after V lost 3 bases and J lost 5 bases. Germline loops: CDR1 SGHVS, CDR2 FQNEAQ. DNA for the CDR3: TGTGCCAGCAGCTTGTTTAGCGGGAGTATGAACGACGAGCAGTACTTC. It is translated as CASSLFSGSMNDEQYF.

The rearrangement joins TRBV2 to TRBJ2-1, with D tentatively TRBD1 (5 bases). The CDR3 covers 12 residues. With 3 bases removed from V and 8 bases from J, the gap between germline ends came to 8 bases. Germline values: CDR1 SNHLY, CDR2 FYNNEI. The CDR3 loop reads CASSEKGYEQFF. In DNA, the CDR3 is TGTGCCAGCAGTGAGAAGGGGTATGAGCAGTTCTTC.

This clonotype was observed at least ten times. The chain joins TRBV10-3 to TRBJ2-4; D might be TRBD1 (6 bases). Between the trimmed V and J ends, which lost 5 bases and 0 bases, there was a span of 20 bases. Germline CDR1 reads ENHRY; CDR2 reads SYGVKD. This CDR3 spans 18 amino acids. CDR3 loop: CAISFRDNPRLAKNIQYF. The CDR3 coding sequence is TGTGCCATCAGTTTCCGGGACAATCCCCGGCTAGCCAAAAACATTCAGTACTTC.

This clonotype was found many times. The rearrangement joins TRBV6-5 to TRBJ2-1; 9 positions agree with TRBD2. Germline V lookup: CDR1 MNHEY, CDR2 SVGAGI. CDR3 size: 16 residues. The junction had 7 bases not matched to a gene; V was cut back by 3 bases and J by 4 bases. The CDR3 spells CASSYLTSGPYNEQFF. The CDR3 bases are TGTGCCAGCAGTTATCTCACTAGCGGGCCATACAATGAGCAGTTCTTC.

Worth noting for this clonotype: Sequence at one end of the junction differs from germline and may be a read error. This chain joins TRBV25-1 and TRBJ1-2, with TRBD1 as a possible D gene (6 bases). CDR3 size: 13 residues. In germline, CDR1 is MGHDK, CDR2 SYGVNS. CDR3 bases: TGTGCCAGCAGTGAATCGACGGGGGCTGGCTACCCCTTC. Translating gives CASSESTGAGYPF.

The chain employs TRBV11-2 and TRBJ1-1, with D unresolved. Per the germline V gene, CDR1 is SGHAT and CDR2 is FQNNGV. V lost 5 bases to trimming and J lost 6 bases, with 13 bases between them. The CDR3 loop spans 13 amino acids. Here the CDR3 reads CASSAGLRPEAFF. The CDR3 nucleotides read TGTGCCAGCAGCGCAGGTTTGAGGCCTGAAGCTTTCTTT.

J is TRBJ2-3 and V is TRBV3-1; weak D call: TRBD2 (6 bases). The CDR3 sequence is 16 residues long. Germline CDR1 and CDR2: LGHDT and YNNKEL (reference sequence). The V and J ends lost 1 base and 4 bases respectively, with 15 bases between them. The CDR3 DNA sequence: TGTGCCAGCAGCCAAGTCCGGATTAGCGGCGCAGATACGCAGTATTTT. Translated, it gives CASSQVRISGADTQYF.

This clonotype was detected ten times or more. The chain recombines TRBV2 with TRBJ2-2; the D gene is possibly TRBD1 (6 bases). The CDR3 extends over 13 amino acids. Germline CDR1 reads SNHLY; CDR2 reads FYNNEI. With 6 bases removed from V and 5 bases from J, the gap between germline ends came to 10 bases. As DNA, the CDR3 is TGTGCCAGCAGGCCGAGGGGGACCGGGGAGCTGTTTTTT. Translation: CASRPRGTGELFF.

In its sample, this clonotype was seen many times. The J gene is TRBJ2-7, the V gene TRBV20-1; 8 bases fit TRBD1. The trim removed 5 bases at V and 4 bases at J, leaving 10 bases unmatched. The CDR3 is 14 residues long. CDR1 DFQATT and CDR2 SNEGSKA come from the germline V gene (reference sequence). The CDR3 nucleotides read TGCAGTGCTCAGCGGACAGGGAGGACGTACGAGCAGTACTTC. This codes for CSAQRTGRTYEQYF.

This clonotype came up many times. V gene TRBV6-2 or TRBV6-3 combines with J gene TRBJ1-6, with D perhaps TRBD1 (5 bases). Trimming shortened V by 6 bases and J by 6 bases, and 6 bases separated the two germline ends. Germline CDR1 MNHEY, CDR2 SVGEGT. The CDR3 runs to 12 residues. CDR3: CASSDSNSPLHF. CDR3 coding DNA: TGTGCCAGCAGCGACAGTAATTCACCCCTCCACTTT.

This clonotype was seen repeatedly, ten times or more. CDR3 in DNA: TGTGCCAGCAGTTTCCAGAGACAGGGATCCTACGAGCAGTACTTC. Amino acid sequence: CASSFQRQGSYEQYF. The chain carries TRBV27 and TRBJ2-7; 7 positions agree with TRBD1. CDR1 MNHEY and CDR2 SMNVEV come from the germline V gene (reference sequence). This CDR3 is built from 15 residues. V lost 3 bases to trimming and J lost 1 base; unmatched junction nucleotides: 6.